This T cell receptor (beta chain) is drawn from a study of control samples from healthy donors and cancer patients. CDR1 and CDR2 from the germline V gene are MNHEY and SVGEGT. V shed 3 bases and J shed 8 bases, with 14 bases lying between them. The CDR3 consists of 14 residues. Libraries were prepared by immunoSEQ multiplex PCR; TCRdb keeps only in-frame clonotypes and omits some of them. The sample yields about 77,000 clones, around 94% seen once. Specimen: blood. This clonotype was sampled from a woman in her sixties in good health. The J gene is TRBJ1-5, the V gene TRBV6-2 or TRBV6-3; no clear D. The CDR3 region has the DNA TGTGCCAGCAGTTATCGCGGAAAGAATGAGCCCCAGCATTTT. Its translation is CASSYRGKNEPQHF.